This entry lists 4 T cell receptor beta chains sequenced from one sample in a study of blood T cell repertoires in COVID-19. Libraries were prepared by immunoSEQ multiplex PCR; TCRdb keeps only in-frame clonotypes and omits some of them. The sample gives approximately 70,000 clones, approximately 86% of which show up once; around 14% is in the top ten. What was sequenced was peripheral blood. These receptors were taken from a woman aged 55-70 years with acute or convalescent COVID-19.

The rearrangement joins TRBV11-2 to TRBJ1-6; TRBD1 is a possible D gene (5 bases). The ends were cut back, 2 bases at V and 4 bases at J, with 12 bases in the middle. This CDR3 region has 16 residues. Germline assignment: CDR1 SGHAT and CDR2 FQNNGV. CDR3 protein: CASSLWGVEYNSPLHF. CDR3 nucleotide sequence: TGTGCCAGCAGCTTATGGGGGGTAGAGTATAATTCACCCCTCCACTTT.

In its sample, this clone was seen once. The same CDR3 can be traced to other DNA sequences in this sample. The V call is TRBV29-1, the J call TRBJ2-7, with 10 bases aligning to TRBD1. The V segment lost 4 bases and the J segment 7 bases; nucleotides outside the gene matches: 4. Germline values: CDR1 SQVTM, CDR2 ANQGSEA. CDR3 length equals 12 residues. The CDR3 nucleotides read TGCAGCGTTGGACAGGGGGCGGATGAGCAGTACTTC. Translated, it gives CSVGQGADEQYF.

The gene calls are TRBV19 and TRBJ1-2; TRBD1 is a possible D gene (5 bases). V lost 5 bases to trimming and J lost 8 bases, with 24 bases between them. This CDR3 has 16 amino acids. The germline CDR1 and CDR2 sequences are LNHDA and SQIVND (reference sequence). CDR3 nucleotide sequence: TGTGCCAGTAGTCCCGTAGGAGGGACGACTAGTATGGGCTACACCTTC. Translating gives CASSPVGGTTSMGYTF.

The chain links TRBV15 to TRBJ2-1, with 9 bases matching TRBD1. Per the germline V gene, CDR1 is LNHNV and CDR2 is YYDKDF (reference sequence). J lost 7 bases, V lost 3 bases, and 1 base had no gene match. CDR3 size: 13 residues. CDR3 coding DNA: TGTGCCACCAGCAGTGACAGGGGGAATGAGCAGTTCTTC. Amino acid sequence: CATSSDRGNEQFF.